The source of this T cell receptor beta chain is a study of shared clonotypes between healthy human individuals. This CDR3 has 16 amino acids. After removal of 0 bases from V and 1 base from J, the junction contained 4 bases not matched to a gene. Germline V lookup: CDR1 SGHTA, CDR2 FQGNSA. This table comes from immunoSEQ multiplex PCR, and its TCRdb copy is limited to in-frame clones, with some not included. The data contain some 660,000 clones, less than 80% of them singletons. Study-level findings and limits: A reduction in generation probabilities was seen for non-shared clonotypes relative to those shared by all four donors.

As to this clone: Antigen: not known. The same CDR3 can be traced to other DNA sequences in this sample.

The rearrangement joins TRBV7-2 to TRBJ2-3, with 7 positions matching TRBD2. The specimen was memory CD4+ T cells sorted from blood. Subset given: CD45RA-negative fraction. The sequence came from a woman aged 25-40 years in good health. CDR3 residues: CASSLAAGVGTDTQYF. The DNA for the CDR3 is TGTGCCAGCAGCTTAGCGGCGGGAGTTGGCACAGATACGCAGTATTTT. Drawing the rest from reference TRBV7-2 and TRBJ2-3, the complete variable domain is GAGVSQSPSNKVTEKGKDVELRCDPISGHTALYWYRQSLGQGLEFLIYFQGNSAPDKSGLPSDRFSAERTGGSVSTLTIQRTQQEDSAVYLCASSLAAGVGTDTQYFGPGTRLTVL.